The next 24 T cell receptor beta chains were all read from a single sample in a study of human T cells and chemical hapten exposure. TCRdb called the RACE reads again in MiXCR, with one record for every CDR3 protein. Of 300,000 to 400,000 distinct CDR3 sequences listed, roughly 5.3% are singletons. As to time point: pre-sensitization, week 0. Treatment of the sample: therapeutic diphenylcyclopropenone sensitization with weekly scalp DPC. The sequences come from whole blood, collected in connection with sensitization to the hapten diphenylcyclopropenone (DPC). Every receptor here comes from a woman in her forties or fifties with alopecia areata. Some clones in this sample may be carry-over from other donors' samples.

The rearrangement joins TRBV6-6 to TRBJ1-1; tentative D call: TRBD1 (6 bases). The CDR3 extends over 13 amino acids. V was trimmed by 5 bases and J by 6 bases, leaving 13 bases between them. Germline V gene sequence: CDR1 MNHNY, CDR2 SVGAGI (reference sequence). CDR3 bases: TGTGCCAGCAGTCCCTTGGGGGCGGCTGAAGCTTTCTTT. Protein: CASSPLGAAEAFF.

This clonotype was recorded a few times. This chain joins TRBV20-1 and TRBJ2-5; D remains unclear. Trimming took 4 bases from V and 3 from J, leaving 18 bases between them. Germline CDR1 and CDR2: DFQATT and SNEGSKA (reference sequence). This CDR3 is 15 amino acids long. The CDR3 DNA sequence: TGCAGTGCTAATTTAGCAGCTTTACCGGAAGAGACCCAGTACTTC. Amino acid sequence: CSANLAALPEETQYF.

This clonotype appeared many times. The rearrangement joins TRBV20-1 to TRBJ2-1; a possible D gene is TRBD2 (7 bases). V was cut by 3 bases and J by 5 bases, with 17 bases left in between. The germline CDR1 and CDR2 sequences are DFQATT and SNEGSKA (reference sequence). The CDR3 extends over 15 amino acids. The chain's CDR3 is CSASNSGGPDNEQFF. The CDR3 DNA sequence: TGCAGTGCTAGTAACTCGGGGGGCCCCGACAATGAGCAGTTCTTC.

Only a few counts were recorded for this clonotype. The gene calls are TRBV15 and TRBJ2-1; TRBD1 matches 7 bases. Losses at the gene ends were 2 bases for V and 8 bases for J; bases not matched to a gene: 6. Germline loops: CDR1 LNHNV, CDR2 YYDKDF (reference sequence). This CDR3 comprises 14 residues. The CDR3 spells CATSRYRGHDEQFF. DNA for the CDR3: TGTGCCACCAGCAGATACAGGGGACACGATGAGCAGTTCTTC.

This clonotype was counted many times. The chain combines TRBV10-3 with TRBJ2-3; 9 bases agree with TRBD2. V lost 0 bases, J lost 1 base, and 14 bases stayed unmatched. Germline lookup yields CDR1 ENHRY and CDR2 SYGVKD. CDR3 size: 20 residues. The CDR3 loop is CAISESIQGVLAGRTDTQYF. Written as DNA, the CDR3 is TGTGCCATCAGTGAGTCGATTCAAGGGGTCCTAGCGGGGCGCACAGATACGCAGTATTTT.

The chain couples TRBV5-6 to TRBJ2-1, with 13 bases lining up with TRBD2. This CDR3 is 17 amino acids long. The germline V gene has CDR1 SGHDT and CDR2 YYEEEE. The J segment lost 8 bases and the V segment lost 4 bases, leaving 12 bases of the junction unmatched. CDR3 coding DNA: TGTGCCAGCAGCCGGACTAGCGGGGGCGTCCTACCCCATGAGCAGTTCTTC. Protein: CASSRTSGGVLPHEQFF.

The gene calls are TRBV4-3 and TRBJ2-1; tentatively, D is TRBD1 (5 bases). Trimming removed 4 bases from V and 9 bases from J, with 16 bases in between. Germline V gene sequence: CDR1 LGHNA, CDR2 YSLEER. The CDR3 runs 14 residues. The CDR3 reads CASSPWAQQGEQFF. The CDR3 nucleotides read TGCGCCAGCAGCCCGTGGGCCCAGCAGGGTGAGCAGTTCTTC.

In this sample, this clonotype turned up many times. The rearrangement joins TRBV27 to TRBJ2-1; 12 bases are a match to TRBD2. Trimming took 7 bases from V and 0 from J; bases not matched to a gene: 7. The CDR3 length is 17 residues. The germline CDR1 and CDR2 sequences are MNHEY and SMNVEV (reference sequence). The CDR3 bases are TGTGCCAGCACGGGACTAGCGGGTCCCAGCTCCTACAATGAGCAGTTCTTC. Its translation is CASTGLAGPSSYNEQFF.

This clonotype was detected ten times or more. The chain is built from TRBV4-2 and TRBJ2-2; either TRBD1 or TRBD2 may fit D (5 bases each). Trimming removed 2 bases at V and 7 bases at J, with 8 bases between. The CDR3 length is 13 residues. Germline values: CDR1 LGHNA, CDR2 YNFKEQ. The DNA for the CDR3 is TGTGCCAGCAGCCAACGGGGCGGCGGGGAGCTGTTTTTT. Translating it yields CASSQRGGGELFF.

This clonotype was recorded at least ten times. The chain recombines TRBV12-3 or TRBV12-4 with TRBJ2-7; 10 bases line up with TRBD1. J gave up 5 bases and V 7 bases, and 8 bases lay outside the gene matches. There are 14 residues in the CDR3. CDR3 sequence reads: CASKKTGGIHEQYF. As DNA, the CDR3 is TGTGCCAGCAAAAAGACAGGGGGCATCCACGAGCAGTACTTC.

The table lists this clonotype with a few counts. J is TRBJ1-5 and V is TRBV5-8, with D possibly being TRBD1 (5 bases). Germline V gene data show CDR1 as SGHTS and CDR2 as YDEGEE. CDR3 length: 14 amino acids. V was trimmed by 4 bases and J by 7 bases, leaving 15 bases between them. Here the CDR3 DNA reads TGTGCCAGCAGCCATGGGTTCAGGGCCCAGCCCCAGCATTTT. Protein product: CASSHGFRAQPQHF. Variable domain in full (rest from reference TRBV5-8 and TRBJ1-5): EAGVTQSPTHLIKTRGQQATLRCSPISGHTSVYWYQQALGLGLQFLLWYDEGEERNRGNFPPRFSGRQFPNYSSELNVNALELEDSALYLCASSHGFRAQPQHFGDGTRLSIL.

The rearrangement links TRBV2 to TRBJ1-1; TRBD1 might be the D (5 bases). V was shortened by 4 bases and J by 9 bases, with 24 bases between the two germline ends. This CDR3 is built from 16 residues. The V gene's germline CDR1 is SNHLY and CDR2 FYNNEI. The CDR3 bases are TGTGCCAGCAGTGCCCCCGGGACGCTAAATAAAAACAAAGCTTTCTTT. This sequence encodes CASSAPGTLNKNKAFF.

This clonotype showed up just a few times. The V call is TRBV28, the J call TRBJ2-7, with TRBD2 identical over 7 bases. Germline CDR1 and CDR2: MDHEN and SYDVKM. The V segment lost 3 bases and the J segment 3 bases; nucleotides outside the gene matches: 8. CDR3 length: 15 amino acids. The CDR3: CASSFRGRVFYEQYF. The CDR3 DNA reads TGTGCCAGCAGTTTTAGAGGGAGGGTTTTCTACGAGCAGTACTTC.

This clonotype was found many times. V is TRBV6-2 or TRBV6-3 and J is TRBJ2-6; D is unresolved. Trimming cost V 10 bases and J 4 bases, with 8 bases left between them. Looked up from germline, CDR1 is MNHEY and CDR2 is SVGEGT. This CDR3 contains 12 residues. The CDR3 bases are TGTGCCACCTCAGCCGGGGCCAACGTCCTGACTTTC. This translates into CATSAGANVLTF.

In its sample, this clonotype was seen many times. The chain is built from TRBV20-1 and TRBJ2-3; perhaps TRBD2 as D (5 bases). The CDR3 sequence is 16 residues long. The germline V and J ends were trimmed by 6 bases and 5 bases, with 24 bases remaining between them. Germline CDR1 and CDR2: DFQATT and SNEGSKA (reference sequence). CDR3 loop: CSARDLRSGPGDTQYF. In nucleotides, the CDR3 is TGCAGTGCCCGAGACCTTCGCAGCGGCCCAGGAGATACGCAGTATTTT.

V gene TRBV27 combines with J gene TRBJ1-5; D is perhaps TRBD1 (5 bases). Trimming took 8 bases from V and 3 from J, leaving 11 bases between them. Per the germline V gene, CDR1 is MNHEY and CDR2 is SMNVEV (reference sequence). There are 13 residues in the CDR3. In DNA form, the CDR3 reads TGTGCCAGCCGGGACGGTTTCAATCAGCCCCAGCATTTT. Amino acids: CASRDGFNQPQHF.

This clonotype was counted between two and nine times. The chain uses TRBV24-1 and TRBJ1-1; possible D gene TRBD1, 6 bases. The CDR3 contains 13 residues. V dropped 9 bases and J dropped 1 base, with 11 bases sitting between them. CDR1 KGHDR and CDR2 SFDVKD come from the germline V gene. The CDR3 coding sequence is TGTGCCACCGGGTGGACAGAGAACACTGAAGCTTTCTTT. It specifies CATGWTENTEAFF.

This clonotype has only a few counts. The rearrangement uses TRBV28 and TRBJ1-6, with D possibly TRBD1 on 6 matching bases. V was pared by 4 bases and J by 6 bases, with 13 bases between. CDR1 and CDR2 (germline): MDHEN, SYDVKM. The CDR3 length is 15 residues. The CDR3 sequence: CASSSGQWSNSPLHF. The CDR3 DNA reads TGTGCCAGCAGTTCCGGACAGTGGAGTAATTCACCCCTCCACTTT.

This clonotype was counted many times. The V and J genes are TRBV20-1 and TRBJ2-3; TRBD2 matches 7 bases. The V gene end was trimmed by 3 bases and the J gene end by 8 bases; junction bases not matched to a gene: 14. Germline-derived CDR1 and CDR2 are DFQATT and SNEGSKA (reference sequence). The CDR3 spans 15 residues. CDR3 loop: CSASVSLGREATQYF. The CDR3 coding sequence is TGCAGTGCTAGTGTCAGCCTAGGACGGGAGGCTACGCAGTATTTT.

This clonotype has at least ten counts. The chain joins TRBV20-1 to TRBJ2-3, with 8 positions matching TRBD1. The CDR3 is 11 residues long. Germline CDR1 reads DFQATT; CDR2 reads SNEGSKA (reference sequence). J gave up 14 bases and V 5 bases, and 9 bases lay outside the gene matches. CDR3 DNA sequence: TGCAGTGCTCCCTACGGACAGGGCGGGTATTTT. Protein: CSAPYGQGGYF.

This clonotype turned up a few times. The chain joins TRBV14 to TRBJ1-5; D unclear. The V end lost 3 bases, the J end lost 3 bases, and 6 bases lay between the germline ends. This CDR3 contains 13 residues. CDR1 and CDR2 (germline): SGHDN, FVKESK. This CDR3 reads CASSQSNNQPQHF. As DNA, the CDR3 is TGTGCCAGCAGCCAGAGCAACAATCAGCCCCAGCATTTT.

There are many counts of this clonotype. The chain employs TRBV4-3 and TRBJ2-3; 9 bases map to TRBD2. V lost 1 base, J lost 5 bases, and 7 bases stayed unmatched. CDR3 length: 16 residues. Germline CDR1 and CDR2: LGHNA and YSLEER. For the CDR3, the DNA is TGCGCCAGCAGCCAAGTCCTAGCGGGATCGGGAGATACGCAGTATTTT. Protein sequence: CASSQVLAGSGDTQYF.

This clonotype was seen at least ten times. This rearrangement joins TRBV7-2 to TRBJ2-3, with D tentatively TRBD2 (6 bases). The CDR3 covers 16 residues. Trimming removed 1 base at V and 3 bases at J, with 14 bases between. The germline V gene has CDR1 SGHTA and CDR2 FQGNSA. The CDR3 bases are TGTGCCAGCAGCTTAGTGGAAAGACTAGTGACAGATACGCAGTATTTT. Translated, it gives CASSLVERLVTDTQYF.

The table lists this clonotype with a few counts. The chain combines TRBV20-1 with TRBJ2-2; TRBD2 aligns across 9 bases. Germline V gene sequence: CDR1 DFQATT, CDR2 SNEGSKA (reference sequence). The CDR3 is 15 residues long. V lost 3 bases, J lost 7 bases, and 9 bases stayed unmatched. CDR3 coding DNA: TGCAGTGCTAGTTTGGGGACTAGCATCGTCGGGGAGCTGTTTTTT. Its protein product is CSASLGTSIVGELFF.